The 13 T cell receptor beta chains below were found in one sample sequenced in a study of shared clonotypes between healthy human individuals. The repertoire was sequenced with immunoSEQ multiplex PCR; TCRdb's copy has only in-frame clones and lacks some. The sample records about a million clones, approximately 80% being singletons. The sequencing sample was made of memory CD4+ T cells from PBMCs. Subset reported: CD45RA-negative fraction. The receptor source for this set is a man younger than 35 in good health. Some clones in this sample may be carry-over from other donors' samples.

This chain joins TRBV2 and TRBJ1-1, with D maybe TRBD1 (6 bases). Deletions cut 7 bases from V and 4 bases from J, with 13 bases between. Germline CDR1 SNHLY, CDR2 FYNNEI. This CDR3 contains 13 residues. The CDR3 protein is CASKILDSTEAFF. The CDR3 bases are TGTGCCAGCAAGATATTGGACAGCACTGAAGCTTTCTTT. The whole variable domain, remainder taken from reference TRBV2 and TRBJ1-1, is EPEVTQTPSHQVTQMGQEVILRCVPISNHLYFYWYRQILGQKVEFLVSFYNNEISEKSEIFDDQFSVERPDGSNFTLKIRSTKLEDSAMYFCASKILDSTEAFFGQGTRLTVV.

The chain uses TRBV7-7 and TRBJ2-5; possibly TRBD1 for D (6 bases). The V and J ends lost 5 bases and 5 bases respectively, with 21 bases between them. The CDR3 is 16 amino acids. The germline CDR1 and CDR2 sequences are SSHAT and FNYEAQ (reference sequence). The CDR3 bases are TGTGCCAGCAGCCCCCAGCCCGACAGGATTGGGGAGACCCAGTACTTC. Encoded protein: CASSPQPDRIGETQYF.

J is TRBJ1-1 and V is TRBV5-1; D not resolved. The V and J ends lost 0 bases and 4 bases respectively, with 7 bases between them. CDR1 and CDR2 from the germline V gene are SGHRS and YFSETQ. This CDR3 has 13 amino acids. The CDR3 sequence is CASSLGFATEAFF. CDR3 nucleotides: TGCGCCAGCAGCTTGGGTTTTGCCACTGAAGCTTTCTTT.

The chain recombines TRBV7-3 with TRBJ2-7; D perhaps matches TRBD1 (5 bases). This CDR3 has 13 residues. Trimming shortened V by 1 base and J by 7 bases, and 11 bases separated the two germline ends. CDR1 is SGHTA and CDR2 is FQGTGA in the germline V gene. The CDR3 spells CASSLISSGEQYF. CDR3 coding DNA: TGTGCCAGCAGCTTAATTTCTTCAGGGGAGCAGTACTTC.

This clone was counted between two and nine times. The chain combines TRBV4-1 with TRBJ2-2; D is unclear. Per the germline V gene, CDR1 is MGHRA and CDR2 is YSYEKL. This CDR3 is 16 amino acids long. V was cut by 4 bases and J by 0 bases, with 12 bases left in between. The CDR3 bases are TGCGCCAGCAGCCGGAATCCGGAAACGAACACCGGGGAGCTGTTTTTT. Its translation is CASSRNPETNTGELFF.

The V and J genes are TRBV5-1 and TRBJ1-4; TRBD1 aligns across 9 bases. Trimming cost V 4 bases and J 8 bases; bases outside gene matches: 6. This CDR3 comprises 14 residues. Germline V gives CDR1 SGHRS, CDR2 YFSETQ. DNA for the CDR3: TGCGCCAGCAGCCGGTCCGGGACAGGGGAAAAACTGTTTTTT. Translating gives CASSRSGTGEKLFF.

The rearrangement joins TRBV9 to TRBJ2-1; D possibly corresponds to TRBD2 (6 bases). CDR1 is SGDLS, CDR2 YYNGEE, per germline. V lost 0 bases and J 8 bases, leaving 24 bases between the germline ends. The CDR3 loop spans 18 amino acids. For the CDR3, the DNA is TGTGCCAGCAGCGTAGTTGGCCCGGAGGGTGACGGTGTCGATGAGCAGTTCTTC. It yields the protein CASSVVGPEGDGVDEQFF.

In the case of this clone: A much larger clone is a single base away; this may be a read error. CDR3: CASRLNQPQHF. The CDR3 DNA follows: TGTGCCAGCAGGCTTAATCAGCCCCAGCATTTT. The chain links TRBV28 to TRBJ1-5; D remains unclear. The CDR3 contains 11 residues. Germline CDR1 and CDR2: MDHEN and SYDVKM. Trimming cost V 6 bases and J 4 bases, with 4 bases left between them.

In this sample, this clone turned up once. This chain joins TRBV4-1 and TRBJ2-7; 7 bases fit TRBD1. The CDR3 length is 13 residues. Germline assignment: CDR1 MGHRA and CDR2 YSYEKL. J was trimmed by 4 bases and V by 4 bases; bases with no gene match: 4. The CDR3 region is CASSLDRAYEQYF. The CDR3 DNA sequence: TGCGCCAGCAGCCTCGACAGGGCGTACGAGCAGTACTTC.

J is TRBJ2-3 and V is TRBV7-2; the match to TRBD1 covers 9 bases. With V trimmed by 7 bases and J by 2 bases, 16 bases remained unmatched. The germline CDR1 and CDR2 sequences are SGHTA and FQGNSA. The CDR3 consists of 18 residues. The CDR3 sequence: CASNRNRDRALYTDTQYF. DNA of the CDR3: TGTGCCAGCAACCGAAATCGGGACAGGGCCTTATACACAGATACGCAGTATTTT.

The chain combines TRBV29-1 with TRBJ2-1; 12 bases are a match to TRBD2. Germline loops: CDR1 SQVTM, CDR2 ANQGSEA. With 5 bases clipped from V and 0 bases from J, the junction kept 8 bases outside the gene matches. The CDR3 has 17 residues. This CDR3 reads CSVRTSGTSSSYNEQFF. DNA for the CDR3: TGCAGCGTTAGGACTAGCGGGACCTCCAGCTCCTACAATGAGCAGTTCTTC.

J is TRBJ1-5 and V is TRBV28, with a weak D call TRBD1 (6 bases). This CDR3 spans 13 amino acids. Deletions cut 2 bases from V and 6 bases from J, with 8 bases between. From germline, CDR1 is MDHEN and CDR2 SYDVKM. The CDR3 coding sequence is TGTGCCAGCAGTTTAGGGGGCAGTCAGCCCCAGCATTTT. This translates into CASSLGGSQPQHF.

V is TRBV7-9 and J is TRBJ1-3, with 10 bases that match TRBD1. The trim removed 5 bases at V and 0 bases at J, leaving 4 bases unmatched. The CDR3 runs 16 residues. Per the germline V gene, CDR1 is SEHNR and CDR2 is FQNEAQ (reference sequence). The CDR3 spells CASSIGTGASGNTIYF. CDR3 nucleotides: TGTGCCAGCAGCATAGGGACAGGGGCCTCTGGAAACACCATATATTTT. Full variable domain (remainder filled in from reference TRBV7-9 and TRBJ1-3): DTGVSQNPRHKITKRGQNVTFRCDPISEHNRLYWYRQTLGQGPEFLTYFQNEAQLEKSRLLSDRFSAERPKGSFSTLEIQRTEQGDSAMYLCASSIGTGASGNTIYFGEGSWLTVV.